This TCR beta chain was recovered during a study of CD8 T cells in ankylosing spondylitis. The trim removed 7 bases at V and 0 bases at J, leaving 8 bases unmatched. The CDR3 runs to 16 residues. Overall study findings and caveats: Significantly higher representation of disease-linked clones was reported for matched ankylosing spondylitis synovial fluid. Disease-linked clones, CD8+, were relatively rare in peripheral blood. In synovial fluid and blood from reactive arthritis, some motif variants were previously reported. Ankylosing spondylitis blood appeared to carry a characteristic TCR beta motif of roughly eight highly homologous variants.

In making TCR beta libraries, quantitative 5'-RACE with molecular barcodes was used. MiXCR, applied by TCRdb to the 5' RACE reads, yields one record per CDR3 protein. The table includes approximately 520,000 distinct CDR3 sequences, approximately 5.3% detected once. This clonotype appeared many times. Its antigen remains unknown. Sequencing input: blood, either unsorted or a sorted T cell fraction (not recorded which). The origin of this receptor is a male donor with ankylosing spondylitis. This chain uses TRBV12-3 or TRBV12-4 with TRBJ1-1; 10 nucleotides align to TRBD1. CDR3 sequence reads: CASTRQGAAMNTEAFF. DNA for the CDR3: TGTGCCAGCACCCGACAGGGGGCAGCCATGAACACTGAAGCTTTCTTT.